The 13 T cell receptor beta chains listed next were all sequenced from one sample in a study of T cell repertoires in cytomegalovirus infection. Via MiXCR, TCRdb re-called the reads, giving one row per CDR3 protein. The sample contains under 350,000 distinct CDR3 sequences, over 7.5% of which appear only once. The source material was PBMCs. These receptors all come from a human donor in good health (CMV status not recorded). Some clones in this sample may be carry-over from other donors' samples.

This clonotype was counted only a few times. The CDR3 nucleotides are TGTGCCAGTAGTTTTCTGACAGGGGGCGTTTCCACCCAGTACTTC. Translated, it gives CASSFLTGGVSTQYF. The rearrangement links TRBV19 to TRBJ2-5; 10 bases align to TRBD1. This CDR3 has 15 residues. Germline loops: CDR1 LNHDA, CDR2 SQIVND (reference sequence). The V gene end was trimmed by 5 bases and the J gene end by 8 bases; junction bases not matched to a gene: 11.

In this sample, this clonotype turned up many times. The chain recombines TRBV7-2 with TRBJ2-5, with 8 nucleotides matching TRBD2. Germline CDR1 SGHTA, CDR2 FQGNSA. J was trimmed by 2 bases and V by 0 bases; bases with no gene match: 8. This CDR3 has 17 amino acids. In DNA form, the CDR3 reads TGTGCCAGCAGCTTAGCGAATAGCGGGACGAAACAAGAGACCCAGTACTTC. Translation gives CASSLANSGTKQETQYF.

This clonotype has a handful of counts. CDR3: CASSPLGVSRSYNEQFF. DNA of the CDR3: TGTGCCAGCAGCCCCCTGGGGGTCTCTCGCTCCTACAATGAGCAGTTCTTC. V gene TRBV7-9 combines with J gene TRBJ2-1; perhaps D is TRBD1 or TRBD2 (5 bases each). The CDR3 runs 17 residues. Trimming left V 5 bases short and J 0 bases short, with 17 bases between. The germline CDR1 and CDR2 sequences are SEHNR and FQNEAQ (reference sequence).

This chain uses TRBV7-2 with TRBJ2-3; 7 nucleotides align to TRBD2. Germline V gene sequence: CDR1 SGHTA, CDR2 FQGNSA. The CDR3 covers 14 residues. V lost 5 bases to trimming and J lost 6 bases; unmatched junction nucleotides: 8. The CDR3 reads CASSVGLDADTQYF. In nucleotides, the CDR3 is TGTGCCAGCAGCGTTGGACTAGACGCGGATACGCAGTATTTT.

In this sample, this clonotype turned up many times. The chain joins TRBV2 to TRBJ2-1; tentatively, D is TRBD1 (5 bases). In germline, CDR1 is SNHLY, CDR2 FYNNEI. The CDR3 contains 14 residues. Trimming removed 3 bases at V and 7 bases at J, with 13 bases between. DNA for the CDR3: TGTGCCAGCAGTGACTGGGCTAGGGGAAATGAGCAGTTCTTC. This encodes CASSDWARGNEQFF.

CDR3 sequence reads: CASSPPQGTSAEAFF. The CDR3 DNA is TGTGCCAGCAGTCCCCCCCAGGGAACGTCGGCTGAAGCTTTCTTT. The chain combines TRBV12-3 or TRBV12-4 with TRBJ1-1, with D possibly being TRBD1 (5 bases). This CDR3 contains 15 residues. V lost 5 bases to trimming and J lost 6 bases, with 19 bases between them.

This clonotype was recorded many times. The chain links TRBV7-6 to TRBJ1-2; D unclear. The CDR3 covers 15 residues. The germline gives CDR1 SGHVS, CDR2 FNYEAQ. With 0 bases removed from V and 6 bases from J, the gap between germline ends came to 14 bases. This chain's CDR3 is CASSLAGVASHGYTF. CDR3 nucleotides: TGTGCCAGCAGCTTAGCGGGTGTGGCTTCGCATGGCTACACCTTC.

This clonotype was detected many times. CDR3 coding DNA: TGTGCCAGCAGCCACGGACTGCCTCGAAAGCAGTACTTC. This sequence encodes CASSHGLPRKQYF. The chain employs TRBV7-2 and TRBJ2-7; D might be TRBD2 (5 bases). CDR3 length: 13 amino acids. V lost 5 bases and J 8 bases, leaving 16 bases between the germline ends. In germline, CDR1 is SGHTA, CDR2 FQGNSA.

This clonotype was detected only a few times. The CDR3 spells CASSQDFGGTQYF. DNA of the CDR3: TGTGCCAGCAGCCAAGATTTTGGTGGGACCCAGTACTTC. The chain combines TRBV14 with TRBJ2-5, with no clear D. This CDR3 is 13 amino acids long. The germline V gene encodes CDR1 SGHDN and CDR2 FVKESK. The V end was cut by 0 bases, the J end by 7 bases, with 9 bases between.

The V and J genes are TRBV5-1 and TRBJ1-1; tentative D call: TRBD1 (5 bases). This CDR3 comprises 14 residues. V shed 4 bases and J shed 7 bases, with 17 bases lying between them. CDR1 is SGHRS and CDR2 is YFSETQ in the germline V gene. CDR3 sequence (DNA): TGCGCCAGCAGCCTTATACTGGGACGGAGTGAAGCTTTCTTT. This translates into CASSLILGRSEAFF.

This clonotype was detected many times. The genes are TRBV7-2 and TRBJ1-1; TRBD1 matches at 7 bases. The CDR3 length is 17 residues. Germline CDR1 and CDR2: SGHTA and FQGNSA. V lost 5 bases to trimming and J lost 2 bases; unmatched junction nucleotides: 14. The CDR3 coding sequence is TGTGCCAGCAGCCAACATCCGAGACAGGGAATAAACACTGAAGCTTTCTTT. It yields the protein CASSQHPRQGINTEAFF. Complete variable domain (other parts from reference TRBV7-2 and TRBJ1-1): GAGVSQSPSNKVTEKGKDVELRCDPISGHTALYWYRQSLGQGLEFLIYFQGNSAPDKSGLPSDRFSAERTGGSVSTLTIQRTQQEDSAVYLCASSQHPRQGINTEAFFGQGTRLTVV.

This clonotype appeared many times. The chain has TRBV20-1 and TRBJ2-7; 10 bases map to TRBD2. Trimming cost V 5 bases and J 2 bases; bases outside gene matches: 9. This CDR3 region has 15 residues. Germline CDR1 is DFQATT and CDR2 is SNEGSKA (reference sequence). CDR3 sequence: CSARGLLAGTYEQYF. In nucleotides, the CDR3 is TGCAGTGCTCGTGGCCTACTAGCGGGAACCTACGAGCAGTACTTC.

The table lists this clonotype with many counts. The chain has TRBV7-2 and TRBJ2-5; TRBD2 agrees at 8 bases. Germline trimming cut 3 bases from V and 2 bases from J; bases unmatched to any gene: 8. This CDR3 contains 16 residues. Germline V lookup: CDR1 SGHTA, CDR2 FQGNSA. CDR3 protein: CASSFASSGSQETQYF. The DNA for the CDR3 is TGTGCCAGCAGCTTTGCCTCTAGCGGGTCGCAAGAGACCCAGTACTTC.